This T cell receptor (beta chain) was profiled in a study of response to subunit inactivated influenza vaccine. The length of the CDR3 is 15 residues. Trimming stripped 4 bases from V and 3 bases from J, with 18 bases between. Germline assignment: CDR1 DFQATT and CDR2 SNEGSKA (reference sequence). From the RT-PCR reads, TCRdb called clonotypes with MiXCR, one entry per CDR3 protein. Here the sample spans hundreds of thousands of distinct CDR3 sequences, approximately 17% being singletons. The sample was PBMCs from blood, taken about 5 days after vaccination. This sequence originates from a man between 45 and 60 years old who received an inactivated influenza vaccine. The V and J genes are TRBV20-1 and TRBJ1-2; D is possibly TRBD1 (6 bases). The CDR3 loop is CSAKTQGVGYYGYTF. CDR3 coding DNA: TGCAGTGCTAAAACACAGGGTGTGGGGTACTATGGCTACACCTTC.